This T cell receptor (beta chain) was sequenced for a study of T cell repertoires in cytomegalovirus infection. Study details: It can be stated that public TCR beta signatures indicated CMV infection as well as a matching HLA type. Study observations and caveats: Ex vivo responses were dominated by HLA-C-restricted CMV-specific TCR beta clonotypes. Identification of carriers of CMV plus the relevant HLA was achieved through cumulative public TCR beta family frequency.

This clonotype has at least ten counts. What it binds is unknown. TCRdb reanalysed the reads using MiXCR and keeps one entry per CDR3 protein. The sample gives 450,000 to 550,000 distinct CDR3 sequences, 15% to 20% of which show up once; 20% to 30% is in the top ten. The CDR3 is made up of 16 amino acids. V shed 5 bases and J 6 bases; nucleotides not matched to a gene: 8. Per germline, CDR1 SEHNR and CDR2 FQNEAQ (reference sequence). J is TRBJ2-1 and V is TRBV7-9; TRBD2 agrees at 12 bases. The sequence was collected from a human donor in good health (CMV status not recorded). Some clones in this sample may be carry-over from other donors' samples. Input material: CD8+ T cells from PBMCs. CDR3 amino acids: CASSPGTSGSLNEQFF. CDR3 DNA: TGTGCCAGCAGCCCCGGGACTAGCGGGTCCCTCAATGAGCAGTTCTTC.